This T cell receptor (beta chain) appears in the sequencing data of a study of CD8 T cells in ankylosing spondylitis (dated by TCRdb to about 2017). With respect to the entire study: The study profiled T cell receptor beta repertoires in healthy donors and ankylosing spondylitis patients to find disease-linked TCR variants. In total, the full study cohort was made up of 108 healthy donors and approximately 24 ankylosing spondylitis patients. Peripheral blood samples were taken, and synovial fluid was additionally collected from ankylosing spondylitis patients.

This clonotype has more than one count but fewer than ten. What antigen it recognizes has not been identified. Base qualities are not recorded, but no much larger clone differs from it by a single base. The CDR3 runs 12 residues from the cysteine to the phenylalanine. CDR3 DNA is the only sequence kept; it has 36 bases, read in frame from the first base. From the germline V gene, CDR1 is SGHRS and CDR2 is YFSETQ. Between the V and J ends, shortened by 0 bases and 4 bases respectively, the junction contains 2 bases. This sample was sequenced with an Illumina HiSeq 2500. Quantitative 5'-RACE with molecular barcodes was the method used to prepare the TCR beta libraries. Per the original workflow: A new computational method, built on a probabilistic model of VDJ rearrangement, was used to identify disease-linked TCR variants. TCRdb applied fastp at Q25 and MiXCR to the public reads, then kept only in-frame beta chains. One record per CDR3 amino acid sequence lists the most common genes and DNA. TCRdb's processing, not the authors' own work, is the source of the V and J calls. The sample table shows around 490,000 distinct CDR3 sequences, and approximately 5.3% are seen once. The ten most abundant clones make up 3.5% of the sample.

Study-level results and caveats: Some of the motif variants had been reported before in the synovial fluid and blood of reactive arthritis patients, a finding that suggests common disease-initiation mechanisms. The disease-linked clones showed a CD8+ phenotype and occurred at relatively low frequencies in peripheral blood. Blood from ankylosing spondylitis patients appeared to be characterized by a TCR beta motif made up of under ten highly homologous amino acid variants. The disease-linked clones were reported as significantly enriched in matched synovial fluid samples from ankylosing spondylitis patients.

This sequence was found in a male donor with ankylosing spondylitis. The sequenced sample consisted of blood, either unsorted or a sorted T cell fraction (not recorded which). The chain was built from TRBV5-1 and TRBJ1-3, with the D segment identity uncertain. The CDR3 here reads CASSLEGNTIYF. The DNA reads TGCGCCAGCAGCTTGGAGGGAAACACCATATATTTT.